This T cell receptor beta chain came from a study of OX40 agonist ivuxolimab in advanced cancers. Study background: Under the entry rules, prior anti-PD-1, anti-PD-L1 or anti-CTLA-4 therapy was allowed, and more than 35% had some. There were three patients with partial responses, one having hepatocellular carcinoma and two cutaneous melanoma.

Sequencing was performed with immunoSEQ multiplex PCR; in TCRdb, only in-frame clones are kept and a portion is missing. The sample shows about 160,000 clones, approximately 94% of them seen only once. Germline assignment: CDR1 MNHNS and CDR2 SASEGT. The CDR3 length is 13 residues. The V gene lost 7 bases and the J gene lost 2 bases, with 12 bases spanning the gap. This sequence was found in an adult with an advanced solid tumor such as melanoma, head and neck, liver or kidney cancer. The material sequenced was CD4+ or CD8+ T cells sorted from blood, taken in a trial of the OX40 agonist ivuxolimab. The chain carries TRBV6-1 and TRBJ2-7; D might be TRBD1 or TRBD2, each matching 5 bases. The CDR3 nucleotides are TGTGCCAGCAACCCGGGGCCCACCTACGAGCAGTACTTC. It codes for CASNPGPTYEQYF.